This entry lists 27 T cell receptor beta chains sequenced from one sample in a study of cytomegalovirus exposure and HLA in healthy donors. Here immunoSEQ multiplex PCR was the method, and the copy in TCRdb shows in-frame clones only, minus some. The sample carries about 240,000 clones, approximately 84% recorded once. Sequenced input: PBMCs. The receptors were gathered from a young woman in good health and CMV-seropositive.

This clone was detected only once. J is TRBJ2-2 and V is TRBV30; the match to TRBD2 covers 14 bases. The germline V gene encodes CDR1 GTSNPN and CDR2 SVGIG (reference sequence). The CDR3 has 17 amino acids. After removal of 5 bases from V and 9 bases from J, the junction contained 14 bases not matched to a gene. The CDR3 protein is CAWAGTSGSTMGRELFF. The CDR3 DNA follows: TGTGCCTGGGCCGGGACTAGCGGGAGTACGATGGGCCGGGAGCTGTTTTTT.

This clone was observed a few times. The chain carries TRBV5-1 and TRBJ2-5; D uncertain. Per the germline V gene, CDR1 is SGHRS and CDR2 is YFSETQ. Trimming took 6 bases from V and 2 from J, leaving 5 bases between them. This CDR3 has 11 residues. CDR3 DNA: TGCGCCAGCATCAATCAAGAGACCCAGTACTTC. It codes for CASINQETQYF. Full variable domain (missing parts from reference TRBV5-1 and TRBJ2-5): KAGVTQTPRYLIKTRGQQVTLSCSPISGHRSVSWYQQTPGQGLQFLFEYFSETQRNKGNFPGRFSGRQFSNSRSEMNVSTLELGDSALYLCASINQETQYFGPGTRLLVL.

This clone has just one count. J is TRBJ1-2 and V is TRBV11-2, with 8 nucleotides matching TRBD1. The CDR3 covers 15 residues. Germline CDR1 is SGHAT and CDR2 is FQNNGV. V dropped 5 bases and J dropped 8; count of bases not matched to a gene: 13. CDR3 coding DNA: TGTGCCAGCAGCCCAGTCCGGACAGGGTTTAGGGGCTACACCTTC. Protein sequence: CASSPVRTGFRGYTF.

The V call is TRBV28, the J call TRBJ2-6, with no clear D. CDR3 length: 16 residues. The germline CDR1 and CDR2 sequences are MDHEN and SYDVKM. The V and J ends lost 7 bases and 1 base respectively, with 14 bases between them. Here the CDR3 DNA reads TGTGCCAGCACGCTAAATAAGCCGTCTGGGGCCAACGTCCTGACTTTC. It specifies CASTLNKPSGANVLTF. Filled out from reference TRBV28 and TRBJ2-6, the complete variable domain reads DVKVTQSSRYLVKRTGEKVFLECVQDMDHENMFWYRQDPGLGLRLIYFSYDVKMKEKGDIPEGYSVSREKKERFSLILESASTNQTSMYLCASTLNKPSGANVLTFGAGSRLTVL.

This sequence joins TRBV4-1 and TRBJ1-4; D is uncertain. This CDR3 contains 16 residues. The germline V gene encodes CDR1 MGHRA and CDR2 YSYEKL. V lost 4 bases and J lost 4, with 16 bases in between. DNA of the CDR3: TGCGCCAGCAGCCCCGGTGAGGCCAGAATTAATGAAAAACTGTTTTTT. Its translation: CASSPGEARINEKLFF.

The chain employs TRBV5-4 and TRBJ1-2; 9 bases are shared with TRBD1. This CDR3 has 15 residues. The J segment lost 2 bases and the V segment lost 4 bases, leaving 6 bases of the junction unmatched. Germline CDR1 is SGHNT and CDR2 is YYREEE (reference sequence). The DNA of the CDR3 is TGTGCCAGCAGCGCGGGACAGGGACCAAACTATGGCTACACCTTC. Protein sequence: CASSAGQGPNYGYTF.

The count of this clone is one. This chain uses TRBV28 with TRBJ1-4; D is unresolved. V shed 2 bases and J shed 0 bases, with 7 bases lying between them. The CDR3 runs 15 residues. CDR1 is MDHEN and CDR2 is SYDVKM in the germline V gene. The CDR3 is CASSLRGATNEKLFF. For the CDR3, the DNA is TGTGCCAGCAGTTTAAGAGGCGCAACTAATGAAAAACTGTTTTTT.

The gene calls are TRBV2 and TRBJ2-7; D not certain. Germline-derived CDR1 and CDR2 are SNHLY and FYNNEI. The CDR3 is 11 amino acids. Trimming took off 6 bases at V and 5 bases at J, with 8 bases between the two ends. Written as DNA, the CDR3 is TGTGCCAGCAGCGGAGTTAACGAGCAGTACTTC. It specifies CASSGVNEQYF. Combining the CDR3 with reference TRBV2 and TRBJ2-7 gives the whole variable domain EPEVTQTPSHQVTQMGQEVILRCVPISNHLYFYWYRQILGQKVEFLVSFYNNEISEKSEIFDDQFSVERPDGSNFTLKIRSTKLEDSAMYFCASSGVNEQYFGPGTRLTVT.

The rearrangement joins TRBV30 to TRBJ2-4; 8 nucleotides match TRBD2. The ends lost 4 bases at V and 0 bases at J; junction bases unmatched: 2. Germline V lookup: CDR1 GTSNPN, CDR2 SVGIG (reference sequence). The CDR3 is 14 residues long. The CDR3 coding sequence is TGTGCCTGGACCGGGGGGGTAGCCAAAAACATTCAGTACTTC. It encodes CAWTGGVAKNIQYF.

The rearrangement uses TRBV6-5 and TRBJ2-2; D remains ambiguous. From germline, CDR1 is MNHEY and CDR2 SVGAGI. V was clipped by 7 bases and J by 3 bases, with 3 bases between them. The CDR3 contains 11 residues. In nucleotides, the CDR3 is TGTGCCAGCACTCACACCGGGGAGCTGTTTTTT. As protein: CASTHTGELFF.

The chain recombines TRBV2 with TRBJ2-3, with D perhaps matching TRBD2 (5 bases). In germline, CDR1 is SNHLY, CDR2 FYNNEI. V lost 7 bases, J lost 0 bases, and 14 bases lay in between. The CDR3 has 15 residues. CDR3 DNA sequence: TGTGCCAGCATCCCCCGGGGAATGAGCACAGATACGCAGTATTTT. Protein product: CASIPRGMSTDTQYF.

V and J are TRBV5-1 and TRBJ1-5; D unresolved. CDR3 length: 13 amino acids. V was trimmed by 2 bases and J by 6 bases, leaving 9 bases between them. Germline V lookup: CDR1 SGHRS, CDR2 YFSETQ. The CDR3 nucleotides are TGCGCCAGCAGCTTAGATGCAGGTCAGCCCCAGCATTTT. The encoded protein is CASSLDAGQPQHF.

The rearrangement uses TRBV4-1 and TRBJ2-4; D possibly corresponds to TRBD2 (6 bases). The CDR3 extends over 16 amino acids. Germline CDR1 MGHRA, CDR2 YSYEKL. V dropped 0 bases and J dropped 8 bases, with 17 bases sitting between them. The CDR3 DNA sequence: TGCGCCAGCAGCCAAGACGGTGTGGAGGGTTTGTACATTCAGTACTTC. It specifies CASSQDGVEGLYIQYF.

The rearrangement links TRBV6-5 to TRBJ2-3; 10 nucleotides line up with TRBD2. This CDR3 region has 15 residues. CDR1 MNHEY and CDR2 SVGAGI come from the germline V gene. The trim removed 4 bases at V and 6 bases at J, leaving 7 bases unmatched. CDR3 nucleotide sequence: TGTGCCAGCAGTTTTTTAGCGGGAGGATCGGATACGCAGTATTTT. As protein: CASSFLAGGSDTQYF.

The rearrangement joins TRBV4-1 to TRBJ2-7; 7 bases are a match to TRBD1. The V and J ends lost 3 bases and 2 bases, in that order; junction bases with no gene match: 4. The germline CDR1 and CDR2 sequences are MGHRA and YSYEKL. This CDR3 comprises 14 residues. CDR3 sequence: CASSHGTAAYEQYF. The CDR3 region has the DNA TGCGCCAGCAGCCACGGGACAGCTGCCTACGAGCAGTACTTC.

The chain carries TRBV7-9 and TRBJ2-1, with D perhaps TRBD1 (6 bases). V was shortened by 4 bases and J by 3 bases, with 13 bases between the two germline ends. There are 15 residues in the CDR3. Germline V CDR1 and CDR2: SEHNR, FQNEAQ (reference sequence). CDR3 protein: CASSWTVEFYNEQFF. The CDR3 nucleotides are TGTGCCAGCAGCTGGACAGTCGAGTTCTACAATGAGCAGTTCTTC.

The sample holds one count of this clone. The chain carries TRBV6-5 and TRBJ2-7, with D possibly TRBD2 on 6 matching bases. Germline V gives CDR1 MNHEY, CDR2 SVGAGI. This CDR3 has 14 residues. V was pared by 1 base and J by 1 base, with 8 bases between. As DNA, the CDR3 is TGTGCCAGCAGTTACTTGGGGGGATCCTACGAGCAGTACTTC. This translates into CASSYLGGSYEQYF.

The chain employs TRBV28 and TRBJ1-5; D remains ambiguous. Germline loops: CDR1 MDHEN, CDR2 SYDVKM. The V gene lost 8 bases and the J gene lost 5 bases, with 7 bases spanning the gap. The CDR3 has 11 amino acids. For the CDR3, the DNA is TGTGCCAGCCGTAGAGATCAGCCCCAGCATTTT. This translates into CASRRDQPQHF.

V and J are TRBV6-1 and TRBJ1-2; 10 bases line up with TRBD1. V lost 1 base and J lost 7; bases outside the gene matches: 9. The CDR3 extends over 16 amino acids. The V gene's germline CDR1 is MNHNS and CDR2 SASEGT. CDR3 DNA: TGTGCCAGCAGTGAAGTTCTCGGGACAGGGGTTCGTGGCTACACCTTC. Encoded protein: CASSEVLGTGVRGYTF.

The chain combines TRBV27 with TRBJ2-1; 9 bases align to TRBD1. This CDR3 spans 15 amino acids. The V segment lost 2 bases and the J segment 7 bases; nucleotides outside the gene matches: 6. The V gene's germline CDR1 is MNHEY and CDR2 SMNVEV (reference sequence). The CDR3, as DNA: TGTGCCAGCAGTTTAGAGGGGACAGGGTGGAATGAGCAGTTCTTC. This codes for CASSLEGTGWNEQFF.

A single count supports this clone. This chain uses TRBV6-5 with TRBJ2-7, with 7 bases lining up with TRBD1. V was clipped by 6 bases and J by 1 base; unmatched bases: 6. This CDR3 has 14 amino acids. CDR1 is MNHEY and CDR2 is SVGAGI in the germline V gene. The CDR3 is CASRRTGASYEQYF. In DNA, the CDR3 is TGTGCCAGCAGGCGTACAGGGGCGTCCTACGAGCAGTACTTC.

The V gene is TRBV6-1, the J gene TRBJ2-1; D is perhaps TRBD1 (5 bases). Deletions cut 3 bases from V and 9 bases from J, with 15 bases between. CDR1 MNHNS and CDR2 SASEGT come from the germline V gene. This CDR3 comprises 14 residues. For the CDR3, the DNA is TGTGCCAGCAGTGAGCAGGGTGTGGGTGCTGAGCAGTTCTTC. This encodes CASSEQGVGAEQFF.

This chain uses TRBV2 with TRBJ1-2, with TRBD1 identical over 7 bases. The trim removed 4 bases at V and 8 bases at J, leaving 7 bases unmatched. CDR3 length: 13 residues. The germline gives CDR1 SNHLY, CDR2 FYNNEI. The CDR3 loop reads CASSGDSLAGYTF. The CDR3 region has the DNA TGTGCCAGCAGTGGGGACAGTCTGGCCGGCTACACCTTC.

The chain is built from TRBV5-4 and TRBJ1-2; 9 bases map to TRBD1. This CDR3 is built from 15 residues. Germline V lookup: CDR1 SGHNT, CDR2 YYREEE (reference sequence). Trimming cost V 4 bases and J 2 bases; bases outside gene matches: 6. CDR3 sequence reads: CASSTSGTGNYGYTF. CDR3 coding DNA: TGTGCCAGCAGCACCTCCGGGACAGGGAACTATGGCTACACCTTC.

This chain uses TRBV6-1 with TRBJ1-2, with D tentatively TRBD1 (6 bases). V was trimmed by 5 bases and J by 4 bases, leaving 17 bases between them. This CDR3 region has 15 residues. The germline V gene has CDR1 MNHNS and CDR2 SASEGT. The CDR3 protein is CASSFSGDDAYGYTF. CDR3 DNA sequence: TGTGCCAGCAGTTTTTCAGGGGATGACGCCTATGGCTACACCTTC.

The chain joins TRBV4-1 to TRBJ2-1, with TRBD1 identical over 9 bases. CDR1 MGHRA and CDR2 YSYEKL come from the germline V gene. The CDR3 has 17 residues. With V trimmed by 0 bases and J by 2 bases, 5 bases remained unmatched. CDR3 DNA sequence: TGCGCCAGCAGCCAAGATCCCGGGACAGGGCCCTACAATGAGCAGTTCTTC. Translating it yields CASSQDPGTGPYNEQFF.

V gene TRBV4-1 combines with J gene TRBJ1-2; no definite D call. CDR1 is MGHRA and CDR2 is YSYEKL in the germline V gene. Between the trimmed V and J ends, which lost 4 bases and 0 bases, there was a span of 6 bases. The CDR3 sequence is 13 residues long. The CDR3 region has the DNA TGCGCCAGCAGCCTTGGAGCTAACTATGGCTACACCTTC. Translation: CASSLGANYGYTF.